The sequence of this TCR beta chain was determined in a study of blood T cells in healthy people across ages. Combining a sample-barcoded 5' primer with a J-beta primer mix, a second PCR ran for 7 to 11 cycles. TCRdb itself ran the 5' RACE reads through MiXCR, one entry per CDR3 protein. Among about 570,000 distinct CDR3 sequences listed, around a quarter were seen once. Germline V gene data show CDR1 as SGHAT and CDR2 as FQNNGV. The CDR3 consists of 16 residues. V lost 2 bases, J lost 5 bases, and 11 bases stayed unmatched. The sample was also reused in another study, on T cells of mothers and their children. That investigation notes: Reads obtained per mother exceeded 9.5 million TCR beta CDR3 reads, with a few million obtained per child.

The chain is built from TRBV11-2 and TRBJ2-5, with 7 nucleotides matching TRBD2. The sequence was obtained from a boy aged 2 to 9 in good health. The specimen sequenced was blood. The CDR3 here is CASSLSNLGGWETQYF. The CDR3 coding sequence is TGTGCCAGCAGCTTATCCAATCTGGGAGGGTGGGAGACCCAGTACTTC.